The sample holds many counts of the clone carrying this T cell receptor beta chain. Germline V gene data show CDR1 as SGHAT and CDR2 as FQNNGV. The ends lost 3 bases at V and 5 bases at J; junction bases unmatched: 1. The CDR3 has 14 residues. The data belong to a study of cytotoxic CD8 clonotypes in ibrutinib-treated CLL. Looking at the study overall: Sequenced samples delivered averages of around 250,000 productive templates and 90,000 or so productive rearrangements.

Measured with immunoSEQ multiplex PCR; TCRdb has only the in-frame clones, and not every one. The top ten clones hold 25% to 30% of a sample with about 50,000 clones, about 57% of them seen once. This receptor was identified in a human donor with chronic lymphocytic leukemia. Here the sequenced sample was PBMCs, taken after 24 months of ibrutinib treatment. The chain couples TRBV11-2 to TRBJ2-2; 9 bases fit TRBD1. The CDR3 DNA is TGTGCCAGCAGCTTCGGACAGGGGACCGGGGAGCTGTTTTTT. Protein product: CASSFGQGTGELFF.